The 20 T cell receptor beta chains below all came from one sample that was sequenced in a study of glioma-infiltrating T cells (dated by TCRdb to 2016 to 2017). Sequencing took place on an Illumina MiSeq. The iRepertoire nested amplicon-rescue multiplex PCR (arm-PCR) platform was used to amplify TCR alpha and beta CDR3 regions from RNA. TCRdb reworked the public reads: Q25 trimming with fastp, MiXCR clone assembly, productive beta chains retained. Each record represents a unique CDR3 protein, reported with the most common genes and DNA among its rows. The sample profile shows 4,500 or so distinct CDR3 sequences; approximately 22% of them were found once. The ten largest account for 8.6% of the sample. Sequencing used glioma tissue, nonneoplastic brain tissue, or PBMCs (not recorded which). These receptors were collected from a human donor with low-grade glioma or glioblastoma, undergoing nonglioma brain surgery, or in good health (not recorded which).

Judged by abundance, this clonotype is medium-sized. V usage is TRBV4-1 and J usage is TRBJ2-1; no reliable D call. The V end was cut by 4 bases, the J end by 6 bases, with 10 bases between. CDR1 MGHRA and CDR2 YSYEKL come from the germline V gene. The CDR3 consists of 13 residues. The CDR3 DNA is TGCGCCAGCAGCCCTCAGGCTGCCAATGAGCAGTTCTTC. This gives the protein CASSPQAANEQFF.

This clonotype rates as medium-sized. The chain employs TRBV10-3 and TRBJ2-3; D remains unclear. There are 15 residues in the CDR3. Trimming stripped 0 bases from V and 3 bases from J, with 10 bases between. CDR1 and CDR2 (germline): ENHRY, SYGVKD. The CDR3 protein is CAISESISQTDTQYF. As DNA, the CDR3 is TGTGCCATCAGTGAGTCGATTAGCCAAACAGATACGCAGTATTTT.

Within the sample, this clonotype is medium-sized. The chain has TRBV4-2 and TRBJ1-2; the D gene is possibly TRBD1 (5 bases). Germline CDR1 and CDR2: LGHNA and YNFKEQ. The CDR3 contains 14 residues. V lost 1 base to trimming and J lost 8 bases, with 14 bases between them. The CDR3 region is CASSQAAQGGGYTF. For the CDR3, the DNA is TGTGCCAGCAGCCAAGCAGCGCAGGGTGGAGGCTACACCTTC.

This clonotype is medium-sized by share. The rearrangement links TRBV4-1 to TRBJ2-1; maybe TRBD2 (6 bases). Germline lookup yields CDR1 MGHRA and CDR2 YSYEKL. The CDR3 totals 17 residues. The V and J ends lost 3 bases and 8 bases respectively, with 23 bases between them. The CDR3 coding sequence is TGCGCCAGCAGCCACCCAGGGTCCGGGACTCAAGGGGATGAGCAGTTCTTC. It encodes CASSHPGSGTQGDEQFF.

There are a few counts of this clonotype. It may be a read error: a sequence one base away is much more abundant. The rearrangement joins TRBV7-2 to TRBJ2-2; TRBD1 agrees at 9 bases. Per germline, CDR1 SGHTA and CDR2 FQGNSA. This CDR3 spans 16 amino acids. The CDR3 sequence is CATYSRQGVNTEELFF. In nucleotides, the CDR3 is TGTGCCACTTACTCTAGACAGGGGGTGAACACCGAGGAGCTGTTTTTT.

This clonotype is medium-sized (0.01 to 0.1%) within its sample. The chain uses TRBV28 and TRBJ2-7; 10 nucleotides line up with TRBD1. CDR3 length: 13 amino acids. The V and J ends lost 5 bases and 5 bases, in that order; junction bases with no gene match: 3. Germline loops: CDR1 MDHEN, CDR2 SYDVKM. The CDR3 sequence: CASSTGTGDEQYF. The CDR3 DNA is TGTGCCAGCAGTACCGGGACAGGGGACGAGCAGTACTTC.

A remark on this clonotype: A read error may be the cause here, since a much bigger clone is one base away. Written as DNA, the CDR3 is TGTGCCAGCAGACTTTCTCAAAGACAGGGGCCGACCAATGAGAAGTTCTTC. As protein: CASRLSQRQGPTNEKFF. The rearrangement joins TRBV2 to TRBJ2-1; TRBD1 agrees at 8 bases. The CDR3 is 17 residues long. Germline-derived CDR1 and CDR2 are SNHLY and FYNNEI.

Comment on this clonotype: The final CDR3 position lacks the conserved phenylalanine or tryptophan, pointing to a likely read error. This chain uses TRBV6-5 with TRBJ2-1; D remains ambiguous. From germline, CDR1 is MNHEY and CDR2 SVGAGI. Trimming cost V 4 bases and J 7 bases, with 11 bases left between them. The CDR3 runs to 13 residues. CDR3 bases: TGTGCCAGCAGTTCCGCGGACGGTAATGAGCAGTTCCTC. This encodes CASSSADGNEQFL.

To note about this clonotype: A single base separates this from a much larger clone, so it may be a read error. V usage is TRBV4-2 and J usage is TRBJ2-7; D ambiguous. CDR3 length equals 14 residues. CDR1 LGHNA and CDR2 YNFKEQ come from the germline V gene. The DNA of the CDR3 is TGTGCCAGCGGCCAAGAACTGCAGTCCTACGAGCAGTACTTC. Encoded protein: CASGQELQSYEQYF.

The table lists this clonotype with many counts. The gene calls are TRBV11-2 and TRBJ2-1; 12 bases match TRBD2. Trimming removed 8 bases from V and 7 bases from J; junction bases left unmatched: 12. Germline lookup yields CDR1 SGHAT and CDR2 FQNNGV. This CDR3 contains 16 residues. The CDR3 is CASSVMGLAGGNEQFF. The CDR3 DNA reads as TGTGCCAGCTCCGTTATGGGGCTAGCGGGGGGGAATGAGCAGTTCTTC.

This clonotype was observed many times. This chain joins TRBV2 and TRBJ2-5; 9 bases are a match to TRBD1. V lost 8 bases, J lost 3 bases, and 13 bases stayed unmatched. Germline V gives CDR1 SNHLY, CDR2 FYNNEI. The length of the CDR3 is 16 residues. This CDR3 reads CASSALQGAREETQYF. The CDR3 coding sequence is TGTGCCAGCTCCGCCCTACAGGGGGCGCGTGAAGAGACCCAGTACTTC.

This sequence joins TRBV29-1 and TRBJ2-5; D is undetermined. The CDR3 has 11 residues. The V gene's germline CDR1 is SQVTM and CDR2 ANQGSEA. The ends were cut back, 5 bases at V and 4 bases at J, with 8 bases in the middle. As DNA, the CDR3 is TGCAGCGTTAAAAAAGGAGAGACCCAGTACTTC. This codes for CSVKKGETQYF. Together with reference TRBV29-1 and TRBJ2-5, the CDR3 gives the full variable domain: SAVISQKPSRDICQRGTSLTIQCQVDSQVTMMFWYRQQPGQSLTLIATANQGSEATYESGFVIDKFPISRPNLTFSTLTVSNMSPEDSSIYLCSVKKGETQYFGPGTRLLVL.

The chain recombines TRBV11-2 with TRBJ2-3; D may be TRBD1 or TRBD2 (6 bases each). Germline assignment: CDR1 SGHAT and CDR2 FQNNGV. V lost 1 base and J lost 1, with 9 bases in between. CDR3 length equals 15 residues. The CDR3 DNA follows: TGTGCCAGCAGCTTAGTTGGGGGGCGCACAGATACGCAGTATTTT. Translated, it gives CASSLVGGRTDTQYF.

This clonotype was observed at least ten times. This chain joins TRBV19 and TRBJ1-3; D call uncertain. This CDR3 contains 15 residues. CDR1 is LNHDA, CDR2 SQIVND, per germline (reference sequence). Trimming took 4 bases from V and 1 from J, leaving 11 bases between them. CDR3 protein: CASSRPGRSGNTIYF. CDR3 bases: TGTGCCAGTAGTAGGCCCGGGCGGTCTGGAAACACCATATATTTT.

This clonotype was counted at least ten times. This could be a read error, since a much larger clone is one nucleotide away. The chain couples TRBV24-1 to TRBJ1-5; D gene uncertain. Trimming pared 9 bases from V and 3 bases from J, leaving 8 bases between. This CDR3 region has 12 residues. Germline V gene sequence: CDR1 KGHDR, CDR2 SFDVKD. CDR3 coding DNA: TGTGCCACCTATAGGCCCAATCAGCCCCAGCATTTT. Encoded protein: CATYRPNQPQHF.

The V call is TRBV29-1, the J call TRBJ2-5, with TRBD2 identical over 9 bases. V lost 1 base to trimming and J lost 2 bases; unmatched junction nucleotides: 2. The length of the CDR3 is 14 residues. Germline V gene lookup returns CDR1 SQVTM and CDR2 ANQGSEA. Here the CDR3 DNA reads TGCAGCGTTGAAGGGCGGGGGGGACAAGAGACCCAGTACTTC. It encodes CSVEGRGGQETQYF.

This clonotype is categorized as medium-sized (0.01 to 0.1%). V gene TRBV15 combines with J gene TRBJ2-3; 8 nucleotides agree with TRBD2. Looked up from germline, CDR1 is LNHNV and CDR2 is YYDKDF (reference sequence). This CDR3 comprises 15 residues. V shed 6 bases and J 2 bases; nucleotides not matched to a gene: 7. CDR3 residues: CATSWRGETTDTQYF. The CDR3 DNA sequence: TGTGCCACCAGTTGGCGGGGGGAAACCACAGATACGCAGTATTTT.

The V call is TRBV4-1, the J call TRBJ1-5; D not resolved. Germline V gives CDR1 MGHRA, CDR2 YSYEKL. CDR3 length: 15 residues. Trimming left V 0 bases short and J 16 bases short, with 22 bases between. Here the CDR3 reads CASSQERAFGTQPHF. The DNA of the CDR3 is TGCGCCAGCAGCCAAGAGAGGGCTTTTGGTACTCAGCCCCATTTT.

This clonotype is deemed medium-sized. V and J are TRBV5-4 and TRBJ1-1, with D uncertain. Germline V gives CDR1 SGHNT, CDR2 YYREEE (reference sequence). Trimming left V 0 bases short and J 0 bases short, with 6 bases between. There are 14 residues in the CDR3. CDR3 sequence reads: CASSLAVMNTEAFF. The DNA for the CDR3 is TGTGCCAGCAGCTTGGCGGTTATGAACACTGAAGCTTTCTTT.

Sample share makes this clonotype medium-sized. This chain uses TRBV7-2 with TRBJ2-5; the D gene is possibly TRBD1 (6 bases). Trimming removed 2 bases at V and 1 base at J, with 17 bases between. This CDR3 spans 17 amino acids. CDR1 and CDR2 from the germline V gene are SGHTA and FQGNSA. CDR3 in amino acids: CASSLYLVGTLQETQYF. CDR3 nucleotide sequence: TGTGCCAGCAGCTTATATCTAGTAGGGACACTCCAAGAGACCCAGTACTTC.